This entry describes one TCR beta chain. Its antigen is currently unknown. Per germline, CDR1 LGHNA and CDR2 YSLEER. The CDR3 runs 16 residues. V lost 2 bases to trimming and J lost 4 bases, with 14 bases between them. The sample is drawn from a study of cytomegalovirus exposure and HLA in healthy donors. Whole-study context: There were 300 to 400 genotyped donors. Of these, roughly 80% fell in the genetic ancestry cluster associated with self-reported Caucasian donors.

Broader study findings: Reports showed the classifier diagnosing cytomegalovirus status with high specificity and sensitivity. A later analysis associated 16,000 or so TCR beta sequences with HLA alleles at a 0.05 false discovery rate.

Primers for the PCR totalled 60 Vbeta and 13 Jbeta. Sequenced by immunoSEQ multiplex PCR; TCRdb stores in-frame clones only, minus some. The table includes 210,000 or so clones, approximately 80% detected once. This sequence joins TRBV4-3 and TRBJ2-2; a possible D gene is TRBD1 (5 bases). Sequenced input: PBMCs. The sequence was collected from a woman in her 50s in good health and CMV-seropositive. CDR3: CASSQQGVRTTGELFF. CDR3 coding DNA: TGCGCCAGCAGCCAACAGGGTGTGCGGACCACCGGGGAGCTGTTTTTT.